Listed below are T cell receptor beta chains from one sample, sequenced in a study of blood T cells in healthy people across ages. TCRdb reprocessed the 5' RACE reads via MiXCR and lists one record per CDR3 protein. This table has about 640,000 distinct CDR3 sequences, approximately 30% appearing once. The sequenced material came from blood. The receptors come from an elderly woman in good health. Each CDR3 is given with its conserved first and last residue. The D gene is left open where the match is weak. Size values are once, few and many counts, or a class for expanded clones, and some rows have none.

clone size,J gene,D gene,V gene,CDR3 protein,CDR3 DNA
-,TRBJ1-1,TRBD1,TRBV6-5,CASSYRTGGGEAFF,TGTGCCAGCAGTTATAGGACAGGGGGGGGTGAAGCTTTCTTT
many,TRBJ1-2,-,TRBV2,CASSVRDGDYGYTF,TGTGCCAGCAGTGTCCGGGACGGGGACTATGGCTACACCTTC
many,TRBJ2-1,TRBD2,TRBV4-1,CASSQDIGGGARYEQFF,TGCGCCAGCAGCCAAGATATCGGCGGGGGGGCCCGGTACGAGCAGTTCTTC
many,TRBJ1-2,-,TRBV7-9,CASSLAGTRYGYTF,TGTGCCAGCAGCTTAGCCGGGACTAGATATGGCTACACCTTC
-,TRBJ1-5,-,TRBV6-1,CASSEVRVGPQHF,TGTGCCAGCAGTGAAGTAAGGGTCGGGCCCCAGCATTTT
-,TRBJ2-7,TRBD1,TRBV20-1,CSAVEGQGTYEQYF,TGCAGTGCGGTAGAGGGACAGGGGACCTACGAGCAGTACTTC
-,TRBJ1-2,-,TRBV14,CASSQGESGYTF,TGTGCCAGCAGCCAAGGGGAGTCGGGCTACACCTTC
few,TRBJ2-2,TRBD2,TRBV7-6,CASSWTSGDPGELFF,TGTGCCAGCAGCTGGACTAGCGGGGACCCCGGGGAGCTGTTTTTT
few,TRBJ2-5,TRBD2,TRBV28,CASSSPSGTRKKTQYF,TGTGCCAGCAGTTCGCCATCCGGGACTAGAAAAAAGACCCAGTACTTC
-,TRBJ2-4,TRBD2,TRBV7-8,CASGLRGGPYEQYF,TGTGCCAGCGGCTTGCGGGGGGGCCCCTATGAGCAGTACTTC
-,TRBJ1-6,TRBD1,TRBV7-2,CASSLPAGGGNSPLHF,TGTGCCAGCAGCCTGCCGGCAGGGGGCGGCAATTCACCCCTCCACTTT
many,TRBJ2-3,TRBD2,TRBV5-6,CASNWGTSGGADTQYF,TGTGCCAGCAATTGGGGGACTAGCGGGGGTGCAGATACGCAGTATTTT
-,TRBJ2-7,-,TRBV7-2,CASSVTGPEQYF,TGTGCCAGCAGCGTCACAGGGCCCGAGCAGTACTTC
-,TRBJ2-3,TRBD2,TRBV5-1,CASSYLAGGPSTDTQYF,TGCGCCAGCAGCTACCTAGCGGGGGGGCCTAGTACAGATACGCAGTATTTT
many,TRBJ2-5,TRBD2,TRBV6-5,CASSPPGGRGTQYF,TGTGCCAGCAGTCCCCCGGGGGGGAGGGGAACCCAGTACTTC
few,TRBJ2-2,TRBD1,TRBV20-1,CSARVPGTGITGELFF,TGCAGTGCTAGAGTGCCCGGGACAGGGATCACCGGGGAGCTGTTTTTT
-,TRBJ1-5,-,TRBV29-1,CSVPELGQSNQPQHF,TGCAGCGTCCCAGAACTAGGGCAGAGCAATCAGCCCCAGCATTTT
-,TRBJ2-1,-,TRBV5-1,CASSLEGPGLGDEQFF,TGCGCCAGCAGCTTGGAGGGTCCAGGCTTGGGGGATGAGCAGTTCTTC
many,TRBJ2-3,TRBD1,TRBV6-6,CASSYGTGGPDTQYF,TGTGCCAGCAGTTACGGGACAGGGGGCCCAGATACGCAGTATTTT
few,TRBJ1-1,-,TRBV28,CASSRNRIRTEAFF,TGTGCCAGCAGCCGCAACAGGATAAGGACTGAAGCTTTCTTT
-,TRBJ2-1,TRBD2,TRBV20-1,CSTRDSRGAANYNEQFF,TGCAGTACTAGAGACTCGCGGGGGGCCGCTAACTACAATGAGCAGTTCTTC
many,TRBJ2-7,-,TRBV28,CASSSPGLEAYEQYF,TGTGCCAGCAGTTCGCCGGGACTCGAGGCCTACGAGCAGTACTTC
many,TRBJ2-5,TRBD1,TRBV20-1,CSASKGDREETQYF,TGCAGTGCTAGTAAAGGCGACAGGGAAGAGACCCAGTACTTC
many,TRBJ2-6,-,TRBV4-2,CASSQGWGANVLTF,TGTGCCAGCAGTCAGGGGTGGGGGGCCAACGTCCTGACTTTC
many,TRBJ2-5,-,TRBV12-3/TRBV12-4,CASSGGDRETQYF,TGTGCCAGCAGTGGGGGGGACAGGGAGACCCAGTACTTC
many,TRBJ2-5,-,TRBV5-1,CASSLDDETQYF,TGCGCCAGCAGCTTGGATGACGAGACCCAGTACTTC
many,TRBJ2-3,TRBD2,TRBV20-1,CSARSNPRGAGGTDTQYF,TGCAGTGCTAGAAGTAACCCTCGAGGGGCGGGGGGGACAGATACGCAGTATTTT
many,TRBJ2-3,-,TRBV5-1,CASSLAGDFGQPTDTQYF,TGCGCCAGCAGCTTGGCGGGGGATTTTGGGCAGCCTACAGATACGCAGTATTTT
-,TRBJ1-2,TRBD1,TRBV24-1,CATSDGQGADYGHTF,TGTGCCACCAGTGATGGACAGGGGGCGGACTATGGCCACACCTTC
many,TRBJ2-1,TRBD2,TRBV7-9,CASSSLAGAYNEQFF,TGTGCCAGCAGCTCACTAGCGGGGGCCTACAATGAGCAGTTCTTC
many,TRBJ2-4,TRBD1,TRBV6-6,CASSRTGGENIQYF,TGTGCCAGCAGTAGGACAGGGGGCGAAAACATTCAGTACTTC
-,TRBJ1-4,-,TRBV9,CASSPHRGGREKLFF,TGTGCCAGCAGCCCCCACCGGGGAGGCCGCGAAAAACTGTTTTTT
-,TRBJ2-1,-,TRBV20-1,CSAREVQGAYEQFF,TGCAGTGCTAGAGAGGTACAGGGCGCCTACGAGCAGTTCTTC